The entry below describes one T cell receptor (beta chain). Its antigen remains unknown. Profiling relied on immunoSEQ multiplex PCR, and the TCRdb table lists in-frame clones only, not all of them. The repertoire has under 60,000 clones, 90% to 95% of them found once; the top ten carry approximately 12%. Germline V gene sequence: CDR1 WNHNN, CDR2 SYGVQD (reference sequence). The ends lost 3 bases at V and 3 bases at J; junction bases unmatched: 5. This CDR3 contains 15 residues. This record comes from a study of OX40 agonist ivuxolimab in advanced cancers. In the study overall: Aged roughly 23 to 90 with a mean of roughly 65 years, they were around 83% male. Partial responses were achieved by three patients: one hepatocellular carcinoma, two cutaneous melanoma.

Blood specimens came from baseline, cycle 4 day 1, and cycle 7 day 1. Whole-study results and caveats: Relative to CD4+ cells, CD8+ T cells on average had more expanded clones.

The rearrangement links TRBV10-1 to TRBJ2-7; 10 bases align to TRBD1. Sequencing was performed on CD4+ or CD8+ T cells sorted from blood, taken in a trial of the OX40 agonist ivuxolimab. The receptor comes from an adult with an advanced solid tumor such as melanoma, head and neck, liver or kidney cancer. In DNA, the CDR3 is TGCGCCAGCAGTGAAAGGACAGGGGGTGGCTACGAGCAGTACTTC. This encodes CASSERTGGGYEQYF.